The rows below give T cell receptor beta chains drawn from one sample of a study of shared clonotypes between healthy human individuals. Only in-frame clones appear in the TCRdb table, and some are missing; sequencing was by immunoSEQ multiplex PCR. The sample has a few million clones; more than 90% are singletons. What was sequenced was naive CD4+ T cells sorted from blood. These receptors came from a man in his late teens or twenties in good health. Both conserved end residues are part of each CDR3. A D gene is named only where the DNA matches it firmly. Clone size, where shown, is once, few, many, or a class for clones that have expanded.

TRBJ1-2	TRBV11-2	-	-	TGTGCCAGCAGCTTACGGGGGGGTTCTACCGACTATGGCTACACCTTC	CASSLRGGSTDYGYTF
TRBJ2-5	TRBV7-2	TRBD2	-	TGTGCCAGCAGCTTAGCACTAGCGGGGCCACACCAGTACTTC	CASSLALAGPHQYF
TRBJ1-1	TRBV4-1	TRBD1	few	TGCGCCAGCAGCGAAATCCCCGGGACAGGGGACACTGAAGCTTTCTTT	CASSEIPGTGDTEAFF
TRBJ2-7	TRBV6-6	-	-	TGTGCCAGCAGCCCTGTCCCCTTAGCCTACGAGCAGTACTTC	CASSPVPLAYEQYF
TRBJ1-2	TRBV28	TRBD1	-	TGTGCCAGCAGCACAGGGGGCGCGGGCTATGGCTACACCTTC	CASSTGGAGYGYTF
TRBJ2-1	TRBV6-6	-	-	TGTGCCAGCAGTTACAGGGGTTTGTTCAATGAGCAGTTCTTC	CASSYRGLFNEQFF
TRBJ2-3	TRBV5-1	-	once	TGCGCCAGCAGTTTCACTGTGGGGGATACGCAGTATTTT	CASSFTVGDTQYF
TRBJ2-7	TRBV30	-	-	TGTGCCTGGAGTGAGGGACTGCTCCCCTACGAGCAGTACTTC	CAWSEGLLPYEQYF
TRBJ2-3	TRBV30	-	-	TGTGCCTGGAGTGTAGGCGGCTTTGCAGGAGATACGCAGTATTTT	CAWSVGGFAGDTQYF
TRBJ2-5	TRBV18	-	-	TGTGCCAGCTCACCACCAGGGAACGGGGAGACCCAGTACTTC	CASSPPGNGETQYF
TRBJ2-7	TRBV6-1	-	-	TGTGCCAGCACCAGGCTCTACGAGCAGTACTTC	CASTRLYEQYF
TRBJ2-6	TRBV5-1	TRBD1	-	TGCGCCAGCAGCCCAGGGACAGGGGCTGGGGCCAACGTCCTGACTTTC	CASSPGTGAGANVLTF
TRBJ1-1	TRBV7-2	-	-	TGTGCCAGCAGCTTAGCTTCTCCCGCTGAAGCTTTCTTT	CASSLASPAEAFF
TRBJ2-1	TRBV5-1	TRBD1	-	TGCGCCAGCAGCCCAGGGGACAGTACCTACAATGAGCAGTTCTTC	CASSPGDSTYNEQFF
TRBJ1-3	TRBV9	-	-	TGTGCCAGCAGCGTAGGAGGGACATATGACACCATATATTTT	CASSVGGTYDTIYF
TRBJ2-7	TRBV28	TRBD1	-	TGTGCCAGCAGTCAAGGGGGACAGACTTTCTACGAGCAGTACTTC	CASSQGGQTFYEQYF
TRBJ1-1	TRBV7-9	-	-	TGTGCCAGCAGCTCGGACACCGTGAACACTGAAGCTTTCTTT	CASSSDTVNTEAFF
TRBJ1-1	TRBV29-1	-	few	TGCAGCGTTGAAGCATCCGCCGGTTATGCTTTCTTT	CSVEASAGYAFF
TRBJ2-5	TRBV7-6	TRBD2	once	TGTGCCAGCAGCTTAGGGGGGGGAGAGACCCAGTACTTC	CASSLGGGETQYF
TRBJ2-3	TRBV7-9	TRBD2	-	TGTGCCAGCACCCATAGCGGGGGGTGGACAGATACGCAGTATTTT	CASTHSGGWTDTQYF
TRBJ2-7	TRBV7-8	TRBD2	-	TGTGCCAGCAGCCCCGGACTAGACCCCTACGAGCAGTACTTC	CASSPGLDPYEQYF
TRBJ2-7	TRBV7-2	TRBD1	-	TGTGCCAGCAGTACCCAACAGGGGGCGACGTACGAGCAGTACTTC	CASSTQQGATYEQYF
TRBJ1-1	TRBV29-1	-	-	TGCAGCGCCACGAACGGAGGGGCGGGAGAAGCTTTCTTT	CSATNGGAGEAFF
TRBJ2-2	TRBV5-1	-	-	TGCGCCAGCAGCTGGTCCGCGGCAGTCACCGGGGAGCTGTTTTTT	CASSWSAAVTGELFF
TRBJ2-3	TRBV7-7	TRBD2	-	TGTGCTAGCAGCTTAGGACTAGCGACTAGCACAGATACGCAGTATTTT	CASSLGLATSTDTQYF
TRBJ1-5	TRBV30	TRBD1	-	TGTGCCTGTCGAGACAGGGCCCCCAATCAGCCCCAGCATTTT	CACRDRAPNQPQHF
TRBJ1-5	TRBV2	-	-	TGTGCCAGCAGGCTGGAAGTTAGCAATCAGCCCCAGCATTTT	CASRLEVSNQPQHF
TRBJ2-7	TRBV30	-	-	TGTGCCTGGAGTGATCAGCTGTACGAGCAGTACTTC	CAWSDQLYEQYF
TRBJ1-4	TRBV28	-	-	TGTGCCAGCAGTCCTCCGGGGGGGTATGAAAAACTGTTTTTT	CASSPPGGYEKLFF
TRBJ2-3	TRBV7-2	-	-	TGTGCCAGCAGCAAAAGCAGTACTAGCACAGATACGCAGTATTTT	CASSKSSTSTDTQYF
TRBJ2-7	TRBV7-9	TRBD2	-	TGCGCCAGCAGCCCGGGACTAGCGGGAGGACGCCGCGAGCAGTACTTC	CASSPGLAGGRREQYF
TRBJ2-7	TRBV6-1	TRBD1	-	TGTGCCACCCGAGAACGGACAGGCTACGAGCAGTACTTC	CATRERTGYEQYF
TRBJ1-6	TRBV7-6	TRBD1	-	TGTGCCAGCAGCTTACCTGCGGGACAGGTGTCTTCAGGGTCACCCCTCCACTTT	CASSLPAGQVSSGSPLHF
TRBJ2-1	TRBV4-2	TRBD2	-	TGTGCCAGCAGCCGAGAGCGGGGGGACTACAATGAGCAGTTCTTC	CASSRERGDYNEQFF
TRBJ2-1	TRBV9	-	-	TGTGCCAGCAGCGTAGTTGGGGGCCTCTCCTACAATGAGCAGTTCTTC	CASSVVGGLSYNEQFF
TRBJ2-1	TRBV19	TRBD1	-	TGTGCCAGTAGTATTTGGACAGGGGGCTCACTAAGCTCCTACAATGAGCAGTTCTTC	CASSIWTGGSLSSYNEQFF
TRBJ1-2	TRBV11-2	-	-	TGTGCCAGCAGCTTATTAGGGACCCAGGGCTATGGCTACACCTTC	CASSLLGTQGYGYTF
TRBJ2-2	TRBV5-4	-	once	TGTGCCAGCAGCTCCCCGTCGTCCACCGGGGAGCTGTTTTTT	CASSSPSSTGELFF
TRBJ1-6	TRBV30	TRBD1	once	TGTGCCTGGATGATTGGGACAGCCAATTCACCCCTCCACTTT	CAWMIGTANSPLHF
TRBJ2-7	TRBV6-6	-	-	TGTGCCAGCAGTGGAGGGAACTCCTACGAGCAGTACTTC	CASSGGNSYEQYF
TRBJ2-7	TRBV4-3	TRBD2	once	TGCGCCAGCAGCCAAGACGCTAGCGGGATGTCCTACGAGCAGTACTTC	CASSQDASGMSYEQYF
TRBJ2-1	TRBV5-1	-	-	TGCGCCAGCAGTTCAGGGGGGGACAATGAGCAGTTCTTC	CASSSGGDNEQFF
TRBJ1-1	TRBV29-1	-	-	TGCAGCGCCCACGGGGTTGTAATAGGTGAAGCTTTCTTT	CSAHGVVIGEAFF
TRBJ2-3	TRBV18	-	-	TGTGCCAGCTCACCACCTCGAGGGGGGGCAGATACGCAGTATTTT	CASSPPRGGADTQYF
TRBJ1-2	TRBV5-1	-	once	TGCGCCAGCAGCTTCGACCCAGCACCTAACTATAGCTACACCTTC	CASSFDPAPNYSYTF
TRBJ2-1	TRBV18	-	-	TGTGCCAGCTCACCAATCCAGGGAGAGCAGTTCTTC	CASSPIQGEQFF
TRBJ2-7	TRBV27	-	-	TGTGCCAGCAGTACGTATCAGGGGGGGCCCTACGAGCAGTACTTC	CASSTYQGGPYEQYF